The 9 T cell receptor beta chains presented below share a single source sample, sequenced in a study of cytomegalovirus exposure and HLA in healthy donors (dated by TCRdb to about 2017). Library method: the immunoSEQ multiplex PCR assay. For the multiplex PCR, a mixture combining 60 forward primers for TCR Vbeta segments and 13 reverse primers for TCR Jbeta segments was used. This is the immuneACCESS table as TCRdb keeps it, with only in-frame sequences that have V and J called. A part of the clones is gone; compared with another copy, unresolved V genes explain less than half, and the rest is unexplained. This sample lists around 150,000 clones; roughly 83% were detected once. Jointly, the top ten make up 3.5% to 4.5% of the sample. The sequencing input was PBMCs. The receptors shown here come from a human donor in good health.

The chain links TRBV5-1 to TRBJ1-4, with D uncertain. The V gene lost 0 bases and the J gene lost 1 base, with 7 bases spanning the gap. CDR3 length equals 15 residues. In germline, CDR1 is SGHRS, CDR2 YFSETQ. In DNA form, the CDR3 reads TGCGCCAGCAGCTTGGAGCCGGGAACTAATGAAAAACTGTTTTTT. This gives the protein CASSLEPGTNEKLFF.

The rearrangement joins TRBV7-3 to TRBJ2-1; TRBD2 matches at 7 bases. Trimming at V came to 4 bases and at J to 8 bases, leaving 8 bases not matched to a gene. The CDR3 consists of 14 residues. Looked up from germline, CDR1 is SGHTA and CDR2 is FQGTGA. The CDR3, as DNA: TGTGCCAGCAGCTGGACTAGTGGTGTCGATGAGCAGTTCTTC. This gives the protein CASSWTSGVDEQFF.

This clone was seen just once. CDR3 nucleotides: TGCGCCAGCAGCCTTCGCCGACTAGCGGGGGCAGATACGCAGTATTTT. Translation gives CASSLRRLAGADTQYF. This sequence joins TRBV5-1 and TRBJ2-3; 12 nucleotides line up with TRBD2. Germline V gene data show CDR1 as SGHRS and CDR2 as YFSETQ. Trimming cost V 4 bases and J 4 bases; bases outside gene matches: 7. This CDR3 comprises 16 residues.

The chain combines TRBV10-3 with TRBJ1-2; 7 bases match TRBD1. Germline V gives CDR1 ENHRY, CDR2 SYGVKD. The CDR3 totals 20 residues. V shed 2 bases and J 3 bases; nucleotides not matched to a gene: 21. The CDR3: CAISEKSPDRPSTPYYGYTF. As DNA, the CDR3 is TGTGCCATCAGTGAGAAAAGCCCGGACAGGCCGTCTACCCCCTACTATGGCTACACCTTC.

CDR3 in amino acids: CASSQEPGVKDYGYTF. Here the CDR3 DNA reads TGTGCCAGCAGCCAAGAACCCGGGGTTAAGGACTATGGCTACACCTTC. The chain links TRBV4-2 to TRBJ1-2; D call uncertain. CDR1 and CDR2 (germline): LGHNA, YNFKEQ. Trimming cost V 0 bases and J 3 bases, with 14 bases left between them. This CDR3 has 16 residues.

The CDR3 here is CASGPNTSLRGDTQYF. The CDR3 DNA sequence: TGTGCTAGTGGCCCTAACACTTCTCTAAGAGGAGATACGCAGTATTTT. V and J are TRBV12-5 and TRBJ2-3; D gene unclear. Germline V gives CDR1 LGHNT, CDR2 FRNRAP. The CDR3 is made up of 16 amino acids. The germline V and J ends were trimmed by 6 bases and 5 bases, with 21 bases remaining between them.

The J gene is TRBJ1-2, the V gene TRBV19, with 8 bases lining up with TRBD1. The CDR3 extends over 15 amino acids. Germline V gives CDR1 LNHDA, CDR2 SQIVND (reference sequence). With 1 base clipped from V and 8 bases from J, the junction kept 9 bases outside the gene matches. The CDR3 loop reads CASSIAIGQGGGYTF. The CDR3 DNA follows: TGTGCCAGTAGTATAGCCATCGGACAGGGTGGGGGCTACACCTTC.

The chain is built from TRBV30 and TRBJ2-7; a weak D match, TRBD1 (5 bases). V lost 4 bases and J lost 4, with 14 bases in between. Germline V gene lookup returns CDR1 GTSNPN and CDR2 SVGIG (reference sequence). CDR3 length: 13 residues. CDR3 sequence reads: CAWTPGIQYEQYF. CDR3 DNA sequence: TGTGCCTGGACCCCAGGGATTCAATACGAGCAGTACTTC.

The chain couples TRBV19 to TRBJ2-2, with D perhaps TRBD1 (5 bases). The CDR3 is 14 residues long. The germline CDR1 and CDR2 sequences are LNHDA and SQIVND (reference sequence). The V and J ends lost 5 bases and 3 bases respectively, with 10 bases between them. The CDR3 sequence: CASSLTVYTGELFF. The CDR3 DNA is TGTGCCAGTAGTTTGACAGTTTACACCGGGGAGCTGTTTTTT.